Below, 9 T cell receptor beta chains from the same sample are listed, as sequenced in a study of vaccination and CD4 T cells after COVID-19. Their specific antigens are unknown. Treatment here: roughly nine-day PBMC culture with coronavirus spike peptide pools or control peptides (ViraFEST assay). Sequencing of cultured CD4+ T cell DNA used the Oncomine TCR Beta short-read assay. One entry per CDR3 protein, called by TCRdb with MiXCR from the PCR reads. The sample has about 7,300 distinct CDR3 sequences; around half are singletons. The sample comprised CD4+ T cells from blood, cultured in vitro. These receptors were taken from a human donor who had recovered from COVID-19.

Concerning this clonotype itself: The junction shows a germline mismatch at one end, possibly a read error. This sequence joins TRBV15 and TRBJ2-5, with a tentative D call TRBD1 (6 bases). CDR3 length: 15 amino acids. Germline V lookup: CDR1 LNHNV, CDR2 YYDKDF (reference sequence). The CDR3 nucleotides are TGTGTCACCAGCAGTTCTGGACAGCTCCAAGAGACCCAGTACTTC. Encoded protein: CVTSSSGQLQETQYF.

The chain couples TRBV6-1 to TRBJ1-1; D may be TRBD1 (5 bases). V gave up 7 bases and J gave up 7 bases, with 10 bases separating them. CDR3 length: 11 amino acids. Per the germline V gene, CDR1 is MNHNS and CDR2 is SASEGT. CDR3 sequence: CASIKGVEAFF. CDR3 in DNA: TGTGCCAGCATTAAAGGGGTTGAAGCTTTCTTT.

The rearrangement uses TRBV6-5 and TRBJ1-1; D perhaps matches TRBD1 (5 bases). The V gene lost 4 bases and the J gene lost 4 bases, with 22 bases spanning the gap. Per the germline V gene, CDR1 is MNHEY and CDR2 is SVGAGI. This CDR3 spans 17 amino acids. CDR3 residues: CASSSRVQRLWGTEAFF. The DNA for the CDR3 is TGTGCCAGCAGTTCCAGGGTACAGCGCCTCTGGGGCACTGAAGCTTTCTTT.

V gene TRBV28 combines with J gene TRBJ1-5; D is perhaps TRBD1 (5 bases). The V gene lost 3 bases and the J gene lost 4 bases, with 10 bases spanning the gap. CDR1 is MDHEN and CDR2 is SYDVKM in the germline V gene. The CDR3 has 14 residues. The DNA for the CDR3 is TGTGCCAGCAGTTTCCGGACATTTAATCAGCCCCAGCATTTT. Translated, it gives CASSFRTFNQPQHF.

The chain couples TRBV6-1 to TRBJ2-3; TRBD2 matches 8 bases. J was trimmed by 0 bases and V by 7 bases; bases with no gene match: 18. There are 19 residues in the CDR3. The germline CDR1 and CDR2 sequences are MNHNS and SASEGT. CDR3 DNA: TGTGCCAGCACCCCCGGAGGGCTAGCGGGCGGAACTAGCACAGATACGCAGTATTTT. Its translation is CASTPGGLAGGTSTDTQYF.

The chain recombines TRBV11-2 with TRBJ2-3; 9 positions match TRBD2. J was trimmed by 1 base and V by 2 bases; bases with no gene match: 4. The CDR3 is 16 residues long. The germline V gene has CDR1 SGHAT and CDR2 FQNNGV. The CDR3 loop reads CASSLLGGRGTDTQYF. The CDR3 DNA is TGTGCCAGCAGCTTACTGGGCGGGAGGGGCACAGATACGCAGTATTTT.

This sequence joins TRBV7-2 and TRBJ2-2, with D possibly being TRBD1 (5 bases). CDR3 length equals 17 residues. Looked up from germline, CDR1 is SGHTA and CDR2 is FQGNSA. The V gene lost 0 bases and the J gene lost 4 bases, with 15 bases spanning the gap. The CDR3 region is CASSLAGYRQRTGELFF. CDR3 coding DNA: TGTGCCAGCAGCTTAGCGGGTTATAGACAGCGCACCGGGGAGCTGTTTTTT.

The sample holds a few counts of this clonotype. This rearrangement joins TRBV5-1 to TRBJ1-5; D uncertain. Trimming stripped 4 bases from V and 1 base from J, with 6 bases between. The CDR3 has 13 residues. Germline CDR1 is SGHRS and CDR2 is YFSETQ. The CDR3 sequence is CASSGGSNQPQHF. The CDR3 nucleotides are TGCGCCAGCAGCGGCGGCAGCAATCAGCCCCAGCATTTT.

The CDR3 DNA follows: TGTGCCAGCAGCTTAGGGACTGGGGGCTACACCTTC. The encoded protein is CASSLGTGGYTF. J is TRBJ1-2 and V is TRBV7-9, with D hard to call. V lost 1 base, J lost 8 bases, and 8 bases lay in between. The CDR3 runs to 12 residues. Germline assignment: CDR1 SEHNR and CDR2 FQNEAQ (reference sequence).